This TCR beta chain was sequenced during a study of CD8 T cells in ankylosing spondylitis. Study-level points and caveats: Ankylosing spondylitis blood appeared to carry a characteristic TCR beta motif of 7 or 8 highly homologous variants.

This clonotype has just a few counts. Its antigen is unidentified. TCRdb used MiXCR to reprocess the 5' RACE reads, holding one entry per CDR3 protein. The profile shows 350,000 to 550,000 distinct CDR3 sequences, more than 25% of them singletons. Germline CDR1 is DFQATT and CDR2 is SNEGSKA (reference sequence). The CDR3 length is 15 residues. Trimming removed 1 base from V and 0 bases from J, with 11 bases in between. Sequencing used blood, either unsorted or a sorted T cell fraction (not recorded which). This chain joins TRBV20-1 and TRBJ2-3, with a possible D match to TRBD1 (6 bases). The source of this sequence is a male donor with ankylosing spondylitis. CDR3 bases: TGCAGTGCTAGAGGAGGGGGATACAGCACAGATACGCAGTATTTT. It codes for CSARGGGYSTDTQYF.